The 21 T cell receptor beta chains below all came from one sample that was sequenced in a study of cytomegalovirus exposure and HLA in healthy donors. Generated by immunoSEQ multiplex PCR, the TCRdb table keeps only in-frame clones and is missing some. The repertoire has roughly 100,000 clones, around 83% of them found once; the top ten carry around 4.1%. Sequenced input: PBMCs. These receptors were taken from a woman aged 18 to 35 in good health and CMV-seropositive.

V gene TRBV13 combines with J gene TRBJ2-5; the D gene is possibly TRBD1 (6 bases). The CDR3 is 14 residues long. Trimming cost V 4 bases and J 5 bases, with 14 bases left between them. Germline lookup yields CDR1 PRHDT and CDR2 FYEKMQ (reference sequence). CDR3 coding DNA: TGTGCCAGCAGCTCTTTAGGGGGAGCCGAGACCCAGTACTTC. The encoded protein is CASSSLGGAETQYF.

The chain is built from TRBV30 and TRBJ2-2; D perhaps matches TRBD1 (6 bases). V lost 5 bases and J lost 1, with 8 bases in between. This CDR3 contains 13 residues. Germline V lookup: CDR1 GTSNPN, CDR2 SVGIG (reference sequence). CDR3 sequence (DNA): TGTGCCTGGGAGGGACAGAACACCGGGGAGCTGTTTTTT. Residues: CAWEGQNTGELFF.

The V call is TRBV10-3, the J call TRBJ2-3; 11 bases are shared with TRBD1. V lost 6 bases and J lost 4; bases outside the gene matches: 6. CDR1 ENHRY and CDR2 SYGVKD come from the germline V gene. The length of the CDR3 is 15 residues. CDR3 in DNA: TGTGCCATCAGGGACAGGGGGCATGGCTCAGATACGCAGTATTTT. It translates to CAIRDRGHGSDTQYF.

V is TRBV28 and J is TRBJ1-3; the D is unclear. The V gene's germline CDR1 is MDHEN and CDR2 SYDVKM. The CDR3 loop spans 11 amino acids. The V gene lost 8 bases and the J gene lost 3 bases, with 5 bases spanning the gap. CDR3 sequence (DNA): TGTGCCAGCGGGCGTGGAAACACCATATATTTT. It codes for CASGRGNTIYF. The full variable domain, its missing parts supplied by reference TRBV28 and TRBJ1-3, is DVKVTQSSRYLVKRTGEKVFLECVQDMDHENMFWYRQDPGLGLRLIYFSYDVKMKEKGDIPEGYSVSREKKERFSLILESASTNQTSMYLCASGRGNTIYFGEGSWLTVV.

This sequence joins TRBV11-2 and TRBJ2-2, with D possibly being TRBD2 (5 bases). Germline V gene lookup returns CDR1 SGHAT and CDR2 FQNNGV. Trimming cost V 1 base and J 6 bases, with 9 bases left between them. CDR3 length: 14 residues. CDR3 in DNA: TGTGCCAGCAGCTTAGTGTCCGGGGCCGGGGAGCTGTTTTTT. As protein: CASSLVSGAGELFF. Full variable domain (outside the CDR3, taken from reference TRBV11-2 and TRBJ2-2): EAGVAQSPRYKIIEKRQSVAFWCNPISGHATLYWYQQILGQGPKLLIQFQNNGVVDDSQLPKDRFSAERLKGVDSTLKIQPAKLEDSAVYLCASSLVSGAGELFFGEGSRLTVL.

This chain joins TRBV19 and TRBJ2-2; D is possibly TRBD2 (7 bases). Trimming removed 5 bases from V and 4 bases from J, with 14 bases in between. Germline V gives CDR1 LNHDA, CDR2 SQIVND (reference sequence). CDR3 length: 15 amino acids. Here the CDR3 DNA reads TGTGCCAGTAGTCCCGGTGGGGGGGCCACCGGGGAGCTGTTTTTT. Protein sequence: CASSPGGGATGELFF.

Details on this clone: An end of the junction differs from the germline gene, which may be a read error. The rearrangement links TRBV7-9 to TRBJ2-5; 7 bases agree with TRBD1. Germline-derived CDR1 and CDR2 are SEHNR and FQNEAQ (reference sequence). This CDR3 region has 14 residues. CDR3 in amino acids: CASSQRTGQETQYF. CDR3 DNA sequence: TGTGCCAGCAGCCAAAGGACAGGTCAAGAGACTCAGTACTTC.

This clone was seen a single time. The V and J genes are TRBV9 and TRBJ1-5; no reliable D call. Trimming removed 3 bases at V and 2 bases at J, with 15 bases between. The germline V gene has CDR1 SGDLS and CDR2 YYNGEE. The length of the CDR3 is 16 residues. CDR3 bases: TGTGCCAGCAGCGGAGGCGGTGCGGCGGGCAATCAGCCCCAGCATTTT. Residues: CASSGGGAAGNQPQHF.

This clone was seen a single time. The chain uses TRBV30 and TRBJ2-2, with 9 positions matching TRBD2. Per the germline V gene, CDR1 is GTSNPN and CDR2 is SVGIG (reference sequence). The CDR3 runs to 14 residues. The trim removed 5 bases at V and 6 bases at J, leaving 7 bases unmatched. The CDR3 here is CAWLVAGVPGELFF. CDR3 nucleotides: TGTGCCTGGTTGGTAGCGGGAGTACCCGGGGAGCTGTTTTTT.

This clone was detected only once. The chain carries TRBV4-1 and TRBJ1-5; D possibly corresponds to TRBD1 (5 bases). CDR1 and CDR2 (germline): MGHRA, YSYEKL. The V gene lost 0 bases and the J gene lost 4 bases, with 16 bases spanning the gap. The CDR3 is 17 residues long. CDR3 loop: CASSQEIGALLNQPQHF. Here the CDR3 DNA reads TGCGCCAGCAGCCAAGAGATAGGGGCACTCCTTAATCAGCCCCAGCATTTT.

This clone has a single count. V usage is TRBV5-4 and J usage is TRBJ2-7, with D maybe TRBD2 (6 bases). Trimming shortened V by 5 bases and J by 5 bases, and 14 bases separated the two germline ends. Per germline, CDR1 SGHNT and CDR2 YYREEE (reference sequence). The CDR3 covers 13 residues. In nucleotides, the CDR3 is TGTGCCAGCAGACTTGCTAGCGCCCACGAGCAGTACTTC. Translated: CASRLASAHEQYF.

The V call is TRBV18, the J call TRBJ1-1, with D perhaps matching TRBD1 (5 bases). The CDR3 spans 14 residues. Looked up from germline, CDR1 is KGHSH and CDR2 is LQKENI. Trimming left V 6 bases short and J 2 bases short, with 13 bases between. CDR3 in amino acids: CASSTGGSNTEAFF. CDR3 in DNA: TGTGCCAGCTCCACCGGGGGATCAAACACTGAAGCTTTCTTT.

The chain combines TRBV29-1 with TRBJ1-4; 8 nucleotides align to TRBD1. CDR1 is SQVTM, CDR2 ANQGSEA, per germline. The CDR3 spans 14 residues. Trimming removed 6 bases from V and 0 bases from J; junction bases left unmatched: 3. The CDR3 here is CSVLGQATNEKLFF. For the CDR3, the DNA is TGCAGCGTCCTGGGACAGGCAACTAATGAAAAACTGTTTTTT.

This clone has only a few counts. The CDR3 loop reads CASSSKENQPQHF. In DNA form, the CDR3 reads TGTGCCAGCAGCTCTAAGGAGAATCAGCCCCAGCATTTT. The chain uses TRBV7-9 and TRBJ1-5; unclear D gene. Trimming took off 4 bases at V and 4 bases at J, with 8 bases between the two ends. CDR1 is SEHNR, CDR2 FQNEAQ, per germline (reference sequence). The CDR3 is 13 amino acids.

The chain couples TRBV4-1 to TRBJ1-2; D is undetermined. The CDR3 totals 15 residues. In germline, CDR1 is MGHRA, CDR2 YSYEKL. The V and J ends lost 1 base and 0 bases respectively, with 9 bases between them. The CDR3 nucleotides are TGCGCCAGCAGCCAAGTCCGGGTGTCTAACTATGGCTACACCTTC. Translated, it gives CASSQVRVSNYGYTF.

V and J are TRBV2 and TRBJ1-4, with 8 bases identical to TRBD1. The CDR3 is 19 amino acids. From germline, CDR1 is SNHLY and CDR2 FYNNEI. The ends lost 0 bases at V and 2 bases at J; junction bases unmatched: 11. In DNA, the CDR3 is TGTGCCAGCAGTGAAGCGCTGGACAGGGCAGGTTGGACTAATGAAAAACTGTTTTTT. Residues: CASSEALDRAGWTNEKLFF.

This rearrangement joins TRBV6-5 to TRBJ1-1; perhaps TRBD1 as D (6 bases). Germline V gene sequence: CDR1 MNHEY, CDR2 SVGAGI. V lost 3 bases and J 0 bases, leaving 8 bases between the germline ends. The CDR3 runs to 14 residues. The DNA of the CDR3 is TGTGCCAGCAGTTATCAGGGGATGAACACTGAAGCTTTCTTT. This sequence encodes CASSYQGMNTEAFF.

The chain recombines TRBV25-1 with TRBJ1-1, with D perhaps TRBD1 (5 bases). The CDR3 runs 13 residues. The germline V gene has CDR1 MGHDK and CDR2 SYGVNS. The germline V and J ends were trimmed by 5 bases and 1 base, with 8 bases remaining between them. The CDR3: CASSYDRNTEAFF. DNA for the CDR3: TGTGCCAGCAGTTACGACAGGAACACTGAAGCTTTCTTT.

V usage is TRBV27 and J usage is TRBJ1-5, with D perhaps matching TRBD1 (6 bases). The germline CDR1 and CDR2 sequences are MNHEY and SMNVEV (reference sequence). Trimming took 0 bases from V and 0 from J, leaving 18 bases between them. This CDR3 is 19 amino acids long. The CDR3 sequence: CASSLSGGGALYSNQPQHF. The CDR3 DNA follows: TGTGCCAGCAGTTTATCTGGAGGGGGGGCCCTTTATAGCAATCAGCCCCAGCATTTT.

The CDR3 nucleotides are TGTGCCTGGAGTTCCACTTTTTACGAGCAGTACTTC. Protein sequence: CAWSSTFYEQYF. This rearrangement joins TRBV30 to TRBJ2-7; no clear D gene. CDR1 and CDR2 (germline): GTSNPN, SVGIG (reference sequence). The CDR3 totals 12 residues. V was trimmed by 2 bases and J by 4 bases, leaving 9 bases between them.

This clone has a single count. The chain uses TRBV5-6 and TRBJ2-3; D is perhaps TRBD2 (6 bases). The germline V gene has CDR1 SGHDT and CDR2 YYEEEE. Trimming left V 1 base short and J 5 bases short, with 8 bases between. The CDR3 covers 13 residues. The CDR3: CASSLIGGDTQYF. The CDR3 nucleotides read TGTGCCAGCAGCTTGATCGGGGGAGATACGCAGTATTTT.